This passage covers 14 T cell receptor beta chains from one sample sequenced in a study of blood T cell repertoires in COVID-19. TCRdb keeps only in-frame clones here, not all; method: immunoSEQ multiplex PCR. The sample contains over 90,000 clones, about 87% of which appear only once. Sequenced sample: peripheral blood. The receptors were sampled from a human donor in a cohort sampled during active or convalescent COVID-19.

As DNA, the CDR3 is TGCGCCAGCAGCCGAGGACAGGGGGAGACTGAAGCTTTCTTT. Encoded protein: CASSRGQGETEAFF. This chain uses TRBV5-1 with TRBJ1-1, with TRBD1 matching over 10 bases. V lost 4 bases to trimming and J lost 5 bases; unmatched junction nucleotides: 5. This CDR3 spans 14 amino acids. Germline V lookup: CDR1 SGHRS, CDR2 YFSETQ.

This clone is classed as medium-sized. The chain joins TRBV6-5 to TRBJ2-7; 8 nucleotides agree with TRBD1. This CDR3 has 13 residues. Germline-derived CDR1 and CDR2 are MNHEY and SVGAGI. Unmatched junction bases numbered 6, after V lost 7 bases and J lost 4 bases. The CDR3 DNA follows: TGTGCCAGCACCGGGACAGGACTTTACGAGCAGTACTTC. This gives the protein CASTGTGLYEQYF.

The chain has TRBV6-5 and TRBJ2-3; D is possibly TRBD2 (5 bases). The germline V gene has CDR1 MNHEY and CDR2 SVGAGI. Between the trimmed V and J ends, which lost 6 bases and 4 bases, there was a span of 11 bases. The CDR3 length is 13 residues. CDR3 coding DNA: TGTGCCAGCAGGCCCTTGAGGGCAGATACGCAGTATTTT. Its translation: CASRPLRADTQYF.

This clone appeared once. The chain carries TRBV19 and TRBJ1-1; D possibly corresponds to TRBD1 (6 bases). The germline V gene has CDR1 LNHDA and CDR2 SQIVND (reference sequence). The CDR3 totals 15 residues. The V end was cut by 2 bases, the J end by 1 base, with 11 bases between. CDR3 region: CASSISPGANTEAFF. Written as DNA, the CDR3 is TGTGCCAGTAGTATATCACCAGGGGCGAACACTGAAGCTTTCTTT. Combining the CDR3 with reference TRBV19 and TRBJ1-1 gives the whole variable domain DGGITQSPKYLFRKEGQNVTLSCEQNLNHDAMYWYRQDPGQGLRLIYYSQIVNDFQKGDIAEGYSVSREKKESFPLTVTSAQKNPTAFYLCASSISPGANTEAFFGQGTRLTVV.

The CDR3 region has the DNA TGTGCCAGCAGCAAAGGACGTCCGGGACACCCCTACGAGCAGTACTTC. It specifies CASSKGRPGHPYEQYF. The chain links TRBV21-1 to TRBJ2-7; TRBD1 reflects the table's D call only, with no check against the DNA. TRBV21-1 is assigned pseudogene status. The CDR3 consists of 16 residues.

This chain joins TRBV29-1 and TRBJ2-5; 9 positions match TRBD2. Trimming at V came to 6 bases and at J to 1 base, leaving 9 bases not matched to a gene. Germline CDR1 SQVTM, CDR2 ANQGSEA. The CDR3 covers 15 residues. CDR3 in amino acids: CSVSIGSGGQETQYF. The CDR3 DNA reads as TGCAGCGTCTCCATTGGTAGCGGGGGCCAAGAGACCCAGTACTTC.

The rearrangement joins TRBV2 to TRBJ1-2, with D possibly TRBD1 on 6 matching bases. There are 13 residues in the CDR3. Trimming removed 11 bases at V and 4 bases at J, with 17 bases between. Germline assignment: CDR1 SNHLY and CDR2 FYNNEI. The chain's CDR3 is CASRDIGFYGYTF. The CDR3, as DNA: TGTGCCTCCCGGGACATAGGTTTCTATGGCTACACCTTC.

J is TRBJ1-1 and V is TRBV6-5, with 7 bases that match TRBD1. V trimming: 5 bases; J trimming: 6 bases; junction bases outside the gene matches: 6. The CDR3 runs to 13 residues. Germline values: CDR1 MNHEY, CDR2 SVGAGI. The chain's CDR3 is CASSRTGRAEAFF. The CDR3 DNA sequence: TGTGCCAGCAGTCGGACAGGAAGAGCTGAAGCTTTCTTT.

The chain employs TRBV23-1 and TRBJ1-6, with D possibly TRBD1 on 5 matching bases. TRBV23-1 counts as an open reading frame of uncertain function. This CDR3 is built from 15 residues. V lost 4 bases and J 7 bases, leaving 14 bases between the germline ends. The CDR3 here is CASSPADRLNSPLHF. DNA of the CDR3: TGCGCCAGCAGTCCAGCAGACAGATTAAATTCACCCCTCCACTTT.

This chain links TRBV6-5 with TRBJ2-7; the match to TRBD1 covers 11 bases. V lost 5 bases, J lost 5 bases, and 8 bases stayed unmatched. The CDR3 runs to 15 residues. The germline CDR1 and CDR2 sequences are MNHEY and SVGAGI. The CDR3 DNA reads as TGTGCCAGCAGTAAGGGACAGGGGGAGTTCAACGAGCAGTACTTC. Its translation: CASSKGQGEFNEQYF.

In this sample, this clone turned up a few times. CDR3 sequence (DNA): TGTGCCAGCAGCTTAGGGACAGGGGGGAATCAGCCCCAGCATTTT. Amino acids: CASSLGTGGNQPQHF. This chain connects TRBV13 to TRBJ1-5; 9 nucleotides match TRBD1. Trimming cost V 0 bases and J 4 bases; bases outside gene matches: 1. This CDR3 is built from 15 residues. The germline gives CDR1 PRHDT, CDR2 FYEKMQ (reference sequence).

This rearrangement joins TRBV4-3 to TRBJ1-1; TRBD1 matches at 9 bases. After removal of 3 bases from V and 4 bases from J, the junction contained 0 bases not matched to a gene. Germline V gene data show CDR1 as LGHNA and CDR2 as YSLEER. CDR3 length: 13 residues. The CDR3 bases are TGCGCCAGCAGCCAGGGACAGGGCACTGAAGCTTTCTTT. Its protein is CASSQGQGTEAFF.

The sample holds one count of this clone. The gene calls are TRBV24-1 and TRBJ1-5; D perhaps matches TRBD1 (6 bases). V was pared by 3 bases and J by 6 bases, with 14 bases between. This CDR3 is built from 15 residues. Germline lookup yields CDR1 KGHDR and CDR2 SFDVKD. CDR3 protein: CATSDPGGGGQPQHF. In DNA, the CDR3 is TGTGCCACCAGTGATCCGGGAGGAGGGGGTCAGCCCCAGCATTTT.

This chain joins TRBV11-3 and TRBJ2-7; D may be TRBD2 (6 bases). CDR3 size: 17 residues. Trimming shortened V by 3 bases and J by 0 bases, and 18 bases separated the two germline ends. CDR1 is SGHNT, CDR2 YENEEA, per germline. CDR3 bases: TGTGCCAGCAGCTTCTTTTGGGGAGGCCCTCCCTCCTACGAGCAGTACTTC. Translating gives CASSFFWGGPPSYEQYF.